The following is a T cell receptor beta chain sequence with its context. Its antigen is not identified. The CDR3 is made up of 15 amino acids. The germline V gene encodes CDR1 SGDLS and CDR2 YYNGEE. The germline V and J ends were trimmed by 4 bases and 0 bases, with 14 bases remaining between them. Clones were read by immunoSEQ multiplex PCR, and TCRdb kept only the in-frame ones, dropping some. The top ten hold under 0.25% of the sample, which has 800,000 to 950,000 clones, around 96% seen once. CD45RO-negative CD8 cells positively selected for CCR7 made up the naive population, which excluded terminally differentiated effector memory CD45RA+ cells. The data were obtained in a study of shared clonotypes between healthy human individuals. Study-level points and caveats: Generation probabilities of non-shared clonotypes were lower (relative to those shared by all four donors).

The J gene is TRBJ2-7, the V gene TRBV9; D is undetermined. Sequencing used naive CD8+ T cells sorted from blood. This receptor was identified in a young man in good health. The CDR3 DNA reads as TGTGCCAGCAGCCCAAGGTGGGGAAACTCCTACGAGCAGTACTTC. The encoded protein is CASSPRWGNSYEQYF.